The clone carrying this TCR beta chain was seen only a few times. The junction had 0 bases not matched to a gene; V was cut back by 3 bases and J by 5 bases. The length of the CDR3 is 13 residues. TCRdb redid the calling of the 5' RACE reads with MiXCR, one entry per CDR3 protein. The sample carries 85,000 to 100,000 distinct CDR3 sequences, 16% recorded once. The sample comes from a study of early T cells in non-severe SARS-CoV-2 infection. The chain links TRBV12-3 or TRBV12-4 to TRBJ1-5; the match to TRBD1 covers 8 bases. The source material was whole blood, sampled at baseline. The receptor was derived from an adult who was a healthcare worker with PCR-confirmed SARS-CoV-2 infection or an uninfected control (not recorded which). CDR3 sequence (DNA): TGTGCCAGCAGTTTGACAGGGGATCAGCCCCAGCATTTT. It encodes CASSLTGDQPQHF.